Below, 17 T cell receptor beta chains from the same sample are listed, as sequenced in a study of cytomegalovirus exposure and HLA in healthy donors (dated by TCRdb to the late 2010s). The library was built by means of the immunoSEQ multiplex PCR assay. The multiplex PCR relied on a mix of 60 forward primers for TCR Vbeta segments and 13 reverse primers for TCR Jbeta segments. Drawn from immuneACCESS, this table holds only the in-frame rearrangements with V and J called that TCRdb kept. Clones are partly lost; checked studies trace under half to an unresolved V gene and leave the rest unexplained. The sample has about 140,000 clones on record, around three quarters of them singletons. The ten most abundant clones make up less than 2% of the sample. The sample consisted of PBMCs. The receptors were sampled from a middle-aged man in good health and CMV-seronegative.

The rearrangement links TRBV9 to TRBJ1-2, with D possibly TRBD1 on 6 matching bases. CDR1 is SGDLS and CDR2 is YYNGEE in the germline V gene. V was trimmed by 1 base and J by 9 bases, leaving 16 bases between them. This CDR3 region has 14 residues. The CDR3 coding sequence is TGTGCCAGCAGCGTATCACAGGGTGGACCTAGCTACACCTTC. This gives the protein CASSVSQGGPSYTF.

This chain links TRBV9 with TRBJ2-3, with a weak D call TRBD2 (5 bases). Between the trimmed V and J ends, which lost 3 bases and 6 bases, there was a span of 11 bases. CDR1 and CDR2 from the germline V gene are SGDLS and YYNGEE. The CDR3 consists of 13 residues. The CDR3 reads CASSGKTGDTQYF. CDR3 DNA: TGTGCCAGCAGCGGAAAGACGGGGGATACGCAGTATTTT.

V and J are TRBV28 and TRBJ2-2, with 11 positions matching TRBD2. V shed 6 bases and J 4 bases; nucleotides not matched to a gene: 1. CDR1 MDHEN and CDR2 SYDVKM come from the germline V gene. This CDR3 has 14 residues. The CDR3 DNA sequence: TGTGCCAGCAGCCTAGCGGGAGGCACCGGGGAGCTGTTTTTT. Its translation: CASSLAGGTGELFF. Drawing the rest from reference TRBV28 and TRBJ2-2, the complete variable domain is DVKVTQSSRYLVKRTGEKVFLECVQDMDHENMFWYRQDPGLGLRLIYFSYDVKMKEKGDIPEGYSVSREKKERFSLILESASTNQTSMYLCASSLAGGTGELFFGEGSRLTVL.

CDR3 nucleotides: TGTGCCAGCAGTGTAAAGCGGGGGCCCCCCTACGAGCAGTACTTC. This gives the protein CASSVKRGPPYEQYF. The V and J genes are TRBV2 and TRBJ2-5, with TRBD2 identical over 8 bases. TRBJ2-7 explains the end of the DNA better; the J call may be wrong. Germline values: CDR1 SNHLY, CDR2 FYNNEI. The CDR3 consists of 15 residues.

For this clone: One junction end disagrees with the germline gene, perhaps due to a read error. V usage is TRBV7-9 and J usage is TRBJ2-6; D is uncertain. This CDR3 comprises 15 residues. Germline V gene lookup returns CDR1 SEHNR and CDR2 FQNEAQ (reference sequence). The CDR3 DNA follows: TGTTCCAGCAGTCATACAGACTCTGGGGCCAACGTCCTGACTTTC. Translated, it gives CSSSHTDSGANVLTF.

V gene TRBV5-6 combines with J gene TRBJ2-2; D gene ambiguous. Germline loops: CDR1 SGHDT, CDR2 YYEEEE. Trimming left V 2 bases short and J 13 bases short, with 18 bases between. The CDR3 is 14 residues long. The CDR3 loop reads CASSLNGLEMVLFF. CDR3 bases: TGTGCCAGCAGCTTAAACGGCTTGGAGATGGTGCTGTTTTTT. The full variable domain, with the rest looked up from reference TRBV5-6 and TRBJ2-2, is DAGVTQSPTHLIKTRGQQVTLRCSPKSGHDTVSWYQQALGQGPQFIFQYYEEEERQRGNFPDRFSGHQFPNYSSELNVNALLLGDSALYLCASSLNGLEMVLFFGEGSRLTVL.

This sequence joins TRBV5-1 and TRBJ2-7; 9 positions match TRBD1. Germline CDR1 is SGHRS and CDR2 is YFSETQ. CDR3 length: 15 residues. V trimming: 1 base; J trimming: 4 bases; junction bases outside the gene matches: 6. The chain's CDR3 is CASSLNPTGGYEQYF. In DNA, the CDR3 is TGCGCCAGCAGCTTGAACCCGACAGGGGGGTACGAGCAGTACTTC. Full variable domain (outside the CDR3, taken from reference TRBV5-1 and TRBJ2-7): KAGVTQTPRYLIKTRGQQVTLSCSPISGHRSVSWYQQTPGQGLQFLFEYFSETQRNKGNFPGRFSGRQFSNSRSEMNVSTLELGDSALYLCASSLNPTGGYEQYFGPGTRLTVT.

Comment on this clone: One end of the junction does not line up with germline, which may come from a read error. V gene TRBV10-3 combines with J gene TRBJ2-7; 7 nucleotides line up with TRBD2. Germline CDR1 and CDR2: ENHRY and SYGVKD. This CDR3 contains 14 residues. DNA of the CDR3: TGTGCCATCATGGTAGGGGAGGGGTCCTACAAGCAGTACTTC. This translates into CAIMVGEGSYKQYF.

The chain links TRBV7-6 to TRBJ1-1, with 7 bases fitting TRBD1. The J segment lost 6 bases and the V segment lost 5 bases, leaving 6 bases of the junction unmatched. The length of the CDR3 is 13 residues. CDR1 is SGHVS, CDR2 FNYEAQ, per germline. CDR3 nucleotide sequence: TGTGCCAGCAGCGCCAGACAGGGCTCTGAAGCTTTCTTT. Protein sequence: CASSARQGSEAFF.

This chain joins TRBV10-2 and TRBJ1-3; D is perhaps TRBD1 (6 bases). Germline V CDR1 and CDR2: WSHSY, SAAADI. V dropped 5 bases and J dropped 2 bases, with 10 bases sitting between them. CDR3 size: 14 residues. The CDR3 region is CASSRPGAGNTIYF. Here the CDR3 DNA reads TGCGCCAGCAGTAGGCCAGGGGCTGGAAACACCATATATTTT.

This clone has more than one count but fewer than ten. The chain recombines TRBV5-4 with TRBJ2-3, with TRBD2 identical over 8 bases. Germline V gene lookup returns CDR1 SGHNT and CDR2 YYREEE (reference sequence). The length of the CDR3 is 17 residues. With V trimmed by 3 bases and J by 3 bases, 12 bases remained unmatched. This CDR3 is CASSSPPLAGTTDTQYF. The DNA for the CDR3 is TGTGCCAGCAGCTCCCCCCCTTTAGCGGGGACTACAGATACGCAGTATTTT.

V and J are TRBV18 and TRBJ1-1; 9 bases agree with TRBD1. There are 16 residues in the CDR3. Germline CDR1 and CDR2: KGHSH and LQKENI. V shed 3 bases, J shed 5 bases, and the junction held 10 bases outside the gene matches. The CDR3 DNA reads TGTGCCAGCTCACCGGGGATACAGGGGGCTGGAACTGAAGCTTTCTTT. Translation gives CASSPGIQGAGTEAFF.

The rearrangement links TRBV28 to TRBJ2-2; maybe TRBD2 (7 bases). This CDR3 has 16 amino acids. The V end was cut by 8 bases, the J end by 6 bases, with 22 bases between. Germline V CDR1 and CDR2: MDHEN, SYDVKM. The CDR3 region is CASGSGGAIMAGELFF. CDR3 bases: TGTGCCAGCGGTAGTGGGGGGGCGATTATGGCCGGGGAGCTGTTTTTT. The variable domain in full, with the rest retrieved from reference TRBV28 and TRBJ2-2, is DVKVTQSSRYLVKRTGEKVFLECVQDMDHENMFWYRQDPGLGLRLIYFSYDVKMKEKGDIPEGYSVSREKKERFSLILESASTNQTSMYLCASGSGGAIMAGELFFGEGSRLTVL.

This chain links TRBV5-4 with TRBJ2-1; D is possibly TRBD2 (6 bases). Germline CDR1 and CDR2: SGHNT and YYREEE (reference sequence). The CDR3 loop spans 14 amino acids. The V gene lost 5 bases and the J gene lost 4 bases, with 13 bases spanning the gap. This CDR3 reads CASRVGTSYNEQFF. In DNA, the CDR3 is TGTGCCAGCAGGGTGGGGACTTCATACAATGAGCAGTTCTTC.

The chain has TRBV10-3 and TRBJ2-7; 10 nucleotides line up with TRBD1. CDR1 ENHRY and CDR2 SYGVKD come from the germline V gene. Losses at the gene ends were 4 bases for V and 6 bases for J; bases not matched to a gene: 6. The CDR3 is 14 residues long. CDR3 DNA sequence: TGTGCCATCAGTGGCCGGGACAGGGGACTCGAGCAGTACTTC. This sequence encodes CAISGRDRGLEQYF.

This clone was picked up one time. The chain uses TRBV7-9 and TRBJ1-2; possible D gene TRBD1, 6 bases. CDR1 is SEHNR and CDR2 is FQNEAQ in the germline V gene (reference sequence). Deletions cut 0 bases from V and 2 bases from J, with 22 bases between. CDR3 length equals 19 residues. The DNA of the CDR3 is TGTGCCAGCAGCTTAGCGCGATCACAGGGCCCCCTCTTAAACTATGGCTACACCTTC. This translates into CASSLARSQGPLLNYGYTF.

The chain couples TRBV4-1 to TRBJ2-3, with a weak D call TRBD2 (5 bases). Germline-derived CDR1 and CDR2 are MGHRA and YSYEKL. Trimming left V 2 bases short and J 1 base short, with 10 bases between. The CDR3 runs to 15 residues. The DNA of the CDR3 is TGCGCCAGCAGCCAAATCGGGATTGGCACAGATACGCAGTATTTT. The encoded protein is CASSQIGIGTDTQYF.